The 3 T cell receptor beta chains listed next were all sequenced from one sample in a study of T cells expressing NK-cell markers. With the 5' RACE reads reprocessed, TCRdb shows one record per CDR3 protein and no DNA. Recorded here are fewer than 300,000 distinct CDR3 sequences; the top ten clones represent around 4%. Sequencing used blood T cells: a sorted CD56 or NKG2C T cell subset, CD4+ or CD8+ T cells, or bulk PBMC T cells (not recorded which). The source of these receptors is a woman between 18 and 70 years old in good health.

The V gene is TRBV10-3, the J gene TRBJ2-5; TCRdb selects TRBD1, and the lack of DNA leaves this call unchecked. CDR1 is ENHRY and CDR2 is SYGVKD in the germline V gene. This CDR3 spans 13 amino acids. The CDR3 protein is CAIRRQGGETQYF.

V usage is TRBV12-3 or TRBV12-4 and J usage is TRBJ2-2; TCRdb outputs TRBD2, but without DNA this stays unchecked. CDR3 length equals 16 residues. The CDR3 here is CASSRLPGLSTGELFF.

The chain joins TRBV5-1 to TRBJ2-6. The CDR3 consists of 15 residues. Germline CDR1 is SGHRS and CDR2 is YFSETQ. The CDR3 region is CASSPRVSGANVLTF.